The rows below give T cell receptor beta chains drawn from one sample of a study of blood T cell repertoires in COVID-19. The data were produced by immunoSEQ multiplex PCR, yet TCRdb's version contains in-frame clones alone and is incomplete. The table has approximately 270,000 clones, just over 85% seen once. Sequenced material: peripheral blood. Every receptor here comes from an elderly man with acute or convalescent COVID-19. Both conserved end residues are part of each CDR3. D genes are given only for firm matches. Not all rows give a size; the values are once, few, many and, for expanded clones, a class.

d_call,v_call,j_call,clone_size,cdr3_aa,cdr3_nt
TRBD1,TRBV6-5,TRBJ2-2,NA,CASRGQVRNTGELFF,TGTGCCAGCAGGGGACAGGTTCGGAACACCGGGGAGCTGTTTTTT
TRBD2,TRBV29-1,TRBJ2-5,NA,CSVLTSGSLETQYF,TGCAGCGTTTTGACTAGCGGGAGTCTGGAGACCCAGTACTTC
TRBD1,TRBV6-6,TRBJ1-2,NA,CASSYSGAGGYYGYTF,TGTGCCAGCAGTTACTCAGGGGCAGGGGGATACTATGGCTACACCTTC
NA,TRBV7-2,TRBJ2-1,once,CASSLASQRDEQFF,TGTGCCAGCAGCTTAGCCAGCCAGAGGGATGAGCAGTTCTTC
TRBD1,TRBV24-1,TRBJ1-3,NA,CATTDRGGNTIYF,TGTGCCACCACGGACAGGGGTGGAAACACCATATATTTT
NA,TRBV7-2,TRBJ2-7,NA,CASSPASPGKEQYF,TGTGCCAGCAGCCCTGCCTCTCCGGGGAAAGAGCAGTACTTC
TRBD1,TRBV18,TRBJ2-5,NA,CASSQTGTKETQYF,TGTGCCAGCTCCCAGACAGGGACCAAAGAGACCCAGTACTTC
NA,TRBV7-9,TRBJ2-7,NA,CASSPAGFSYEQYF,TGTGCCAGCAGCCCTGCGGGCTTCTCCTACGAGCAGTACTTC
TRBD2,TRBV29-1,TRBJ2-3,NA,CSAEIASGTIDTQYF,TGCAGCGCTGAAATCGCTAGCGGGACTATAGATACGCAGTATTTT
TRBD1,TRBV4-2,TRBJ1-6,NA,CASSPLLTGPNSPLHF,TGTGCCAGCAGCCCCCTTCTGACAGGGCCGAATTCACCCCTCCACTTT
NA,TRBV2,TRBJ1-5,NA,CASSVQGYNQPQHF,TGTGCCAGCAGTGTTCAGGGTTACAATCAGCCCCAGCATTTT
TRBD1,TRBV4-1,TRBJ2-5,NA,CASSPGTGGEETQYF,TGCGCCAGCAGCCCGGGGACAGGGGGCGAAGAGACCCAGTACTTC
NA,TRBV2,TRBJ1-1,NA,CASGRGMDTEAFF,TGTGCCAGCGGGAGGGGAATGGACACTGAAGCTTTCTTT
NA,TRBV3-1/TRBV3-2,TRBJ1-2,NA,CASSQNLGGNYGYTF,TGTGCCAGCAGCCAAAATTTGGGAGGGAACTATGGCTACACCTTC
TRBD1,TRBV11-2,TRBJ1-1,few,CASSLDPGGTEAFF,TGTGCCAGCAGCTTAGATCCAGGGGGCACTGAAGCTTTCTTT
TRBD1,TRBV4-1,TRBJ1-6,NA,CASSKGQGNNSPLHF,TGCGCCAGCAGCAAGGGACAGGGGAATAATTCACCCCTCCACTTT
NA,TRBV11-2,TRBJ2-3,NA,CASSQGGGYTDTQYF,TGTGCCAGCAGCCAAGGGGGGGGCTACACAGATACGCAGTATTTT
TRBD2,TRBV3-1/TRBV3-2,TRBJ2-1,NA,CASSASGRAAYNEQFF,TGTGCCAGCAGCGCTAGCGGGAGGGCCGCCTACAATGAGCAGTTCTTC
NA,TRBV6-5,TRBJ1-1,NA,CASSYSGGVRNTEAFF,TGTGCCAGCAGTTACTCGGGGGGAGTTCGGAACACTGAAGCTTTCTTT
TRBD1,TRBV7-2,TRBJ2-3,NA,CATRSRGSTDTQYF,TGTGCCACAAGGTCCAGGGGGAGCACAGATACGCAGTATTTT
NA,TRBV6-2/TRBV6-3,TRBJ1-1,NA,CASSYGAGRWNTEAFF,TGTGCCAGCAGTTACGGGGCTGGCAGGTGGAACACTGAAGCTTTCTTT
NA,TRBV7-7,TRBJ2-7,NA,CASSALRGEQYF,TGTGCTAGCAGCGCCCTCAGGGGCGAGCAGTACTTC
TRBD1,TRBV7-3,TRBJ2-5,NA,CASSLSSDRGQETQYF,TGTGCCAGCAGCTTAAGTTCAGACAGGGGTCAAGAGACCCAGTACTTC
TRBD1,TRBV3-1/TRBV3-2,TRBJ1-1,NA,CASSQGQGRSTEAFF,TGTGCCAGCAGCCAAGGACAGGGGAGGTCCACTGAAGCTTTCTTT
NA,TRBV19,TRBJ1-2,NA,CASKPTGPRYGYTF,TGTGCCAGTAAACCTACAGGACCGAGGTATGGCTACACCTTC
NA,TRBV5-6,TRBJ1-2,NA,CASSSGLNYGYTF,TGTGCCAGCAGCTCAGGCCTTAACTATGGCTACACCTTC
TRBD1,TRBV19,TRBJ2-7,NA,CASSGRGYEQYF,TGTGCCAGTAGTGGCAGGGGGTACGAGCAGTACTTC
TRBD2,TRBV11-2,TRBJ2-5,NA,CASSLAIRAGGQETQYF,TGTGCCAGCAGCTTAGCCATCCGAGCGGGGGGGCAAGAGACCCAGTACTTC
NA,TRBV7-2,TRBJ1-2,NA,CASSSGRGPRKGYTF,TGTGCCAGCAGCTCCGGGAGGGGCCCTAGAAAAGGCTACACCTTC